This T cell receptor beta chain emerged from a study of Graves' ophthalmopathy and Graves' hyperthyroidism. Study-wide background: The collection of peripheral blood took place at initial diagnosis, before any treatment.

V gave up 5 bases and J gave up 7 bases, with 8 bases separating them. Germline CDR1 SSHAT, CDR2 FNYEAQ (reference sequence). The CDR3 runs to 12 residues. This clonotype was counted ten times or more. Antigen specificity is unknown. PBMCs had their origin in fresh peripheral blood (roughly 10 ml). Study-level findings and limits: A 13-signature model separated ophthalmopathy from stable hyperthyroidism, just over 85% sensitivity, approximately 80% specificity.

The study amplified TCR beta CDR3 regions using RNA transcripts. Following a first-round RT-PCR that used HTBI primers, a second-round multiplex PCR was carried out. TCRdb independently ran MiXCR on the multiplex PCR reads; one entry per CDR3 protein. Of 500,000 to 800,000 distinct CDR3 sequences listed, roughly 39% are singletons. The sequence derives from an adult man with Graves' ophthalmopathy. Sample: peripheral blood. The gene calls are TRBV7-7 and TRBJ2-2; D gene uncertain. The CDR3 DNA reads as TGTGCCAGCAGCACCGGTGTCGGGGAGCTGTTTTTT. This sequence encodes CASSTGVGELFF.